This T cell receptor beta chain was documented in a study of T cell responses to AZD1222 COVID-19 vaccine. General observations from the study: Spike-wide vaccine-associated CD4 TCRs dominated at 160-218 and 743-854.

Per the germline V gene, CDR1 is SGHDT and CDR2 is YYEEEE. V was clipped by 5 bases and J by 14 bases, with 16 bases between them. The CDR3 has 11 amino acids. Concerning this clone: What it binds is unknown.

TCRdb's copy holds only in-frame clones and misses some; the assay was immunoSEQ multiplex PCR. The repertoire holds approximately 150,000 clones, with 90% to 95% as singletons. V usage is TRBV5-6 and J usage is TRBJ2-5, with D possibly being TRBD1 (5 bases). The specimen comprised peripheral blood, sampled on day 0 of AZD1222 vaccination. This TCR came from an adult in good health. CDR3 nucleotides: TGTGCCAGCAGTTTAAAACAGGTTCCCTACTTC. Amino acid sequence: CASSLKQVPYF.